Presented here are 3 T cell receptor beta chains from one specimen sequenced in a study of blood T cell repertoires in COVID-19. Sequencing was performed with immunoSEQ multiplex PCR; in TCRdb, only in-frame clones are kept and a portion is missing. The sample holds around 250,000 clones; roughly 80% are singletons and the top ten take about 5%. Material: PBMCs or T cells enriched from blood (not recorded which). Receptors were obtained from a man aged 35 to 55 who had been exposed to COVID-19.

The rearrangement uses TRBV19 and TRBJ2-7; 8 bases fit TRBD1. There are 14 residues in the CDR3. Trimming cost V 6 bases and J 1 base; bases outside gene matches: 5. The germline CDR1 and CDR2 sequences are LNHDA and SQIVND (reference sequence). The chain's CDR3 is CASRLRQGSYEQYF. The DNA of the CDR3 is TGTGCCAGTAGGCTGAGACAGGGGTCCTACGAGCAGTACTTC.

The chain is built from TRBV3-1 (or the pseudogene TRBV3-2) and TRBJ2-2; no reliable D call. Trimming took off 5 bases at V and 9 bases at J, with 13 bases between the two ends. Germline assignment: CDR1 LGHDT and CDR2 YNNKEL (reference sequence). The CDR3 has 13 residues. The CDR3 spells CASSTLLIRELFF. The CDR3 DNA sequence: TGTGCCAGCAGCACCCTTCTAATACGGGAGCTGTTTTTT.

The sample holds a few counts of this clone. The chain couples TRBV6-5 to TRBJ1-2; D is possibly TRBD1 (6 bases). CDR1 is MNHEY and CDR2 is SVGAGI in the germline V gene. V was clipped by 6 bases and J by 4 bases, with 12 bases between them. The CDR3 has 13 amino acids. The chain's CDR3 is CASSPQGLYGYTF. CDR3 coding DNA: TGTGCCAGCAGCCCACAGGGTCTCTATGGCTACACCTTC.